The source of this T cell receptor beta chain is a study of T cell responses to AZD1222 COVID-19 vaccine. For this clone: Its specificity is unknown.

Regarding the study as a whole: Unmutated variant regions are reportedly targeted by nearly half of spike-specific TCRs. It was only 6 or 7 AZD1222 recipients who were seropositive at baseline. In all cases, repertoires were sampled only after the peak T cell response.

TCRdb's copy holds only in-frame clones and misses some; the assay was immunoSEQ multiplex PCR. This sample carries over 130,000 clones, approximately 86% of them seen once, and the ten largest clones take around 3%. Per germline, CDR1 SGHAT and CDR2 FQNNGV. This CDR3 is built from 14 residues. V lost 1 base to trimming and J lost 3 bases; unmatched junction nucleotides: 3. This receptor was identified in an adult in good health. The chain combines TRBV11-2 with TRBJ2-7; 7 positions agree with TRBD1. The sequencing here drew on peripheral blood, taken on day 0 of AZD1222 vaccination. CDR3 residues: CASSLGDSNYEQYF. CDR3 sequence (DNA): TGTGCCAGCAGCTTAGGGGACAGTAACTACGAGCAGTACTTC. Full variable domain (rest looked up from reference TRBV11-2 and TRBJ2-7): EAGVAQSPRYKIIEKRQSVAFWCNPISGHATLYWYQQILGQGPKLLIQFQNNGVVDDSQLPKDRFSAERLKGVDSTLKIQPAKLEDSAVYLCASSLGDSNYEQYFGPGTRLTVT.